Each of the 18 T cell receptor beta chains below was sequenced from the same sample in a study of technical replicates of blood from a handful of donors. Sequencing used immunoSEQ multiplex PCR; TCRdb keeps in-frame clones, though not all of them. The sample records some 70,000 clones, about 97% being singletons. The sequencing input was T cells isolated from PBMCs. The receptors were sampled from a human donor in good health.

DNA of the CDR3: TGTGCCAGCAGCTCTCCCGGGACAGGGGGCTTCGAGCAGTACTTC. It encodes CASSSPGTGGFEQYF. V and J are TRBV28 and TRBJ2-7; TRBD1 matches 12 bases. CDR1 and CDR2 from the germline V gene are MDHEN and SYDVKM. The CDR3 consists of 15 residues. After removal of 6 bases from V and 6 bases from J, the junction contained 9 bases not matched to a gene.

This clone was detected only a few times. The chain carries TRBV7-9 and TRBJ1-1, with 9 nucleotides matching TRBD1. Per germline, CDR1 SEHNR and CDR2 FQNEAQ (reference sequence). This CDR3 contains 12 residues. The ends lost 3 bases at V and 10 bases at J; junction bases unmatched: 3. Written as DNA, the CDR3 is TGTGCCAGCAGCTTGGGACAGGGAGCAGCTTTCTTT. Translating gives CASSLGQGAAFF.

V gene TRBV5-1 combines with J gene TRBJ1-1; D not resolved. CDR1 SGHRS and CDR2 YFSETQ come from the germline V gene. Trimming took off 6 bases at V and 1 base at J, with 4 bases between the two ends. CDR3 size: 11 residues. The CDR3 region is CASKQNTEAFF. The CDR3, as DNA: TGCGCCAGCAAACAGAACACTGAAGCTTTCTTT.

V and J are TRBV11-2 and TRBJ1-2, with 7 bases that match TRBD1. The CDR3 extends over 16 amino acids. Losses at the gene ends were 2 bases for V and 4 bases for J; bases not matched to a gene: 10. Germline V gives CDR1 SGHAT, CDR2 FQNNGV. The CDR3 sequence: CASSLMSVTGRYGYTF. The CDR3 DNA follows: TGTGCCAGCAGCTTAATGTCTGTGACAGGGCGCTATGGCTACACCTTC. The full variable domain, rest sourced from reference TRBV11-2 and TRBJ1-2, is EAGVAQSPRYKIIEKRQSVAFWCNPISGHATLYWYQQILGQGPKLLIQFQNNGVVDDSQLPKDRFSAERLKGVDSTLKIQPAKLEDSAVYLCASSLMSVTGRYGYTFGSGTRLTVV.

The rearrangement uses TRBV15 and TRBJ2-2; TRBD2 aligns across 13 bases. CDR3 length: 18 amino acids. V lost 0 bases, J lost 5 bases, and 6 bases stayed unmatched. The V gene's germline CDR1 is LNHNV and CDR2 YYDKDF (reference sequence). The CDR3 DNA sequence: TGTGCCACCAGCAGAGATGGACTAGCGGGAGAATATACCGGGGAGCTGTTTTTT. It yields the protein CATSRDGLAGEYTGELFF.

This sequence joins TRBV19 and TRBJ1-2, with D tentatively TRBD1 (6 bases). The CDR3 covers 13 residues. CDR1 LNHDA and CDR2 SQIVND come from the germline V gene (reference sequence). V was clipped by 7 bases and J by 3 bases, with 12 bases between them. The DNA for the CDR3 is TGTGCCAGTAATCAGGGGCCTGACTATGGCTACACCTTC. Amino acid sequence: CASNQGPDYGYTF.

This chain connects TRBV30 to TRBJ1-4, with D hard to call. V was trimmed by 3 bases and J by 14 bases, leaving 13 bases between them. There are 11 residues in the CDR3. CDR1 is GTSNPN, CDR2 SVGIG, per germline (reference sequence). This chain's CDR3 is CAWREGIELFF. The DNA for the CDR3 is TGTGCCTGGAGGGAGGGCATTGAGCTGTTTTTT.

The V and J genes are TRBV28 and TRBJ1-5; 7 nucleotides align to TRBD1. Per germline, CDR1 MDHEN and CDR2 SYDVKM. This CDR3 comprises 18 residues. The V and J ends lost 6 bases and 0 bases, in that order; junction bases with no gene match: 14. The CDR3 region has the DNA TGTGCCAGCAGGACGCCGGGACAGACACCTTATAGCAATCAGCCCCAGCATTTT. It codes for CASRTPGQTPYSNQPQHF.

This sequence joins TRBV4-1 and TRBJ2-7; 8 bases line up with TRBD1. The V and J ends lost 3 bases and 3 bases, in that order; junction bases with no gene match: 13. This CDR3 comprises 17 residues. Germline-derived CDR1 and CDR2 are MGHRA and YSYEKL. CDR3 DNA sequence: TGCGCCAGCAGCCAGGGCCTTGGAAGTGGGACAGGCTACGAGCAGTACTTC. It specifies CASSQGLGSGTGYEQYF.

This chain connects TRBV27 to TRBJ2-1; 8 nucleotides match TRBD2. Unmatched junction bases numbered 5, after V lost 3 bases and J lost 4 bases. The CDR3 extends over 15 amino acids. CDR1 MNHEY and CDR2 SMNVEV come from the germline V gene (reference sequence). The CDR3 reads CASSFGTRGYNEQFF. The CDR3 bases are TGTGCCAGCAGTTTTGGGACTAGGGGTTACAATGAGCAGTTCTTC.

The chain is built from TRBV6-5 and TRBJ1-5; D gene uncertain. This CDR3 spans 13 amino acids. V was clipped by 4 bases and J by 3 bases, with 7 bases between them. The germline gives CDR1 MNHEY, CDR2 SVGAGI. Here the CDR3 reads CASSLLANQPQHF. CDR3 nucleotide sequence: TGTGCCAGCAGTTTACTAGCCAATCAGCCCCAGCATTTT.

The chain carries TRBV10-3 and TRBJ1-2; 8 bases are a match to TRBD1. The CDR3 consists of 15 residues. Germline V gene data show CDR1 as ENHRY and CDR2 as SYGVKD. The trim removed 10 bases at V and 6 bases at J, leaving 16 bases unmatched. CDR3 nucleotides: TGTGCCACCACTAAACAGGGGGTAAATATAGATGGCTACACCTTC. Protein sequence: CATTKQGVNIDGYTF.

V and J are TRBV7-9 and TRBJ2-3, with TRBD1 matching over 8 bases. The germline gives CDR1 SEHNR, CDR2 FQNEAQ (reference sequence). CDR3 length: 14 residues. V was clipped by 6 bases and J by 3 bases; unmatched bases: 5. The CDR3 protein is CASSPRTGTDTQYF. CDR3 bases: TGTGCCAGCAGTCCCCGGACAGGGACAGATACGCAGTATTTT.

The V call is TRBV5-4, the J call TRBJ2-7; 13 bases line up with TRBD2. The germline gives CDR1 SGHNT, CDR2 YYREEE (reference sequence). Trimming removed 0 bases from V and 4 bases from J; junction bases left unmatched: 1. The CDR3 sequence is 15 residues long. The CDR3 DNA reads as TGTGCCAGCAGCTTGGGGACTAGCGGGAGTTACGAGCAGTACTTC. Translated: CASSLGTSGSYEQYF.

This clone was counted a few times. The rearrangement links TRBV6-5 to TRBJ2-1, with 9 bases matching TRBD2. The CDR3 is 16 amino acids. The V gene's germline CDR1 is MNHEY and CDR2 SVGAGI. V shed 2 bases, J shed 6 bases, and the junction held 8 bases outside the gene matches. In DNA, the CDR3 is TGTGCCAGCAGTTACCTAACGGGACTAGCAGTCAATGAGCAGTTCTTC. Protein product: CASSYLTGLAVNEQFF.

The rearrangement links TRBV5-6 to TRBJ2-7, with a tentative D call TRBD1 (5 bases). Germline lookup yields CDR1 SGHDT and CDR2 YYEEEE. There are 18 residues in the CDR3. V was pared by 2 bases and J by 3 bases, with 24 bases between. The chain's CDR3 is CASSFYWDIRTLGYEQYF. CDR3 sequence (DNA): TGTGCCAGCAGCTTCTATTGGGATATTAGGACATTGGGCTACGAGCAGTACTTC.

This chain links TRBV27 with TRBJ2-7; D call uncertain. V shed 1 base and J shed 3 bases, with 10 bases lying between them. Germline V gene sequence: CDR1 MNHEY, CDR2 SMNVEV (reference sequence). This CDR3 comprises 14 residues. This CDR3 reads CASSLWAGNYEQYF. The CDR3 DNA sequence: TGTGCCAGCAGTTTATGGGCAGGCAACTACGAGCAGTACTTC.

The chain couples TRBV28 to TRBJ2-7, with 14 bases lining up with TRBD2. The V segment lost 7 bases and the J segment 2 bases; nucleotides outside the gene matches: 7. Germline V gene data show CDR1 as MDHEN and CDR2 as SYDVKM. This CDR3 region has 16 residues. In nucleotides, the CDR3 is TGTGCCAGCACCGCCCCGGGACTAGCGGGAGCCTACGAGCAGTACTTC. It codes for CASTAPGLAGAYEQYF.